Below are 30 T cell receptor beta chains sequenced from a single sample in a study of vaccination and CD4 T cells after COVID-19. Sequencing of DNA taken from cultured CD4+ T cells relied on the Oncomine TCR Beta short-read assay. TCRdb reprocessed the PCR reads via MiXCR and lists one record per CDR3 protein. The sample has 10,000 to 15,000 distinct CDR3 sequences; approximately 74% are singletons. The antigens these receptors bind are not known. Treatment: roughly 11-day PBMC culture with coronavirus spike peptide pools or control peptides (ViraFEST assay). The sample was CD4+ T cells from blood, cultured in vitro, taken after SARS-CoV-2 vaccination. These TCRs come from a human donor who received a COVID-19 vaccine.

This clonotype was counted between two and nine times. The chain couples TRBV24-1 to TRBJ2-1; TRBD2 aligns across 11 bases. The germline CDR1 and CDR2 sequences are KGHDR and SFDVKD. Unmatched junction bases numbered 10, after V lost 5 bases and J lost 5 bases. The CDR3 extends over 17 amino acids. CDR3 nucleotide sequence: TGTGCCACCAGTGCCCAGTTCACTAGCGGGGGTAACAATGAGCAGTTCTTC. Amino acids: CATSAQFTSGGNNEQFF.

The genes are TRBV6-1 and TRBJ1-2; tentatively, D is TRBD1 (5 bases). This CDR3 has 15 amino acids. Germline assignment: CDR1 MNHNS and CDR2 SASEGT. V was shortened by 2 bases and J by 2 bases, with 12 bases between the two germline ends. The CDR3 DNA is TGTGCCAGCAGTGAAATCGGCAGGGCCAACTATGGCTACACCTTC. It specifies CASSEIGRANYGYTF.

This chain links TRBV7-8 with TRBJ2-2; the match to TRBD1 covers 8 bases. Looked up from germline, CDR1 is SGHVS and CDR2 is FQNEAQ. Unmatched junction bases numbered 4, after V lost 5 bases and J lost 5 bases. The length of the CDR3 is 14 residues. CDR3 region: CASSRDRKTGELFF. The DNA for the CDR3 is TGTGCCAGCAGCCGGGACAGGAAGACCGGGGAGCTGTTTTTT.

This clonotype was counted a few times. The J gene is TRBJ2-7, the V gene TRBV24-1, with 8 nucleotides matching TRBD1. This CDR3 comprises 15 residues. V lost 3 bases and J lost 2; bases outside the gene matches: 5. From germline, CDR1 is KGHDR and CDR2 SFDVKD. CDR3 loop: CATSDPGTGTYEQYF. The CDR3 DNA sequence: TGTGCCACCAGTGATCCCGGGACAGGCACCTACGAGCAGTACTTC.

Only a few counts were recorded for this clonotype. V usage is TRBV20-1 and J usage is TRBJ2-2, with TRBD1 identical over 9 bases. Germline lookup yields CDR1 DFQATT and CDR2 SNEGSKA (reference sequence). With V trimmed by 3 bases and J by 5 bases, 7 bases remained unmatched. The CDR3 runs to 15 residues. Written as DNA, the CDR3 is TGCAGTGCTAGTCACAGGGGGCTTGGGACCGGGGAGCTGTTTTTT. This gives the protein CSASHRGLGTGELFF.

The gene calls are TRBV4-1 and TRBJ2-1; TRBD2 agrees at 12 bases. In germline, CDR1 is MGHRA, CDR2 YSYEKL. The V segment lost 8 bases and the J segment 5 bases; nucleotides outside the gene matches: 4. The CDR3 extends over 14 amino acids. Here the CDR3 reads CASGRLAGDNEQFF. The CDR3, as DNA: TGCGCCAGCGGGAGACTAGCGGGAGACAATGAGCAGTTCTTC.

The chain employs TRBV7-2 and TRBJ2-3; 12 bases map to TRBD2. Germline V CDR1 and CDR2: SGHTA, FQGNSA. The CDR3 length is 15 residues. Trimming removed 6 bases from V and 7 bases from J; junction bases left unmatched: 8. The CDR3 nucleotides are TGTGCCAGCAGTTTTACTAGCGGGGGGAGGAATACGCAGTATTTT. Protein: CASSFTSGGRNTQYF.

The CDR3 here is CSATGTGDNGYTF. DNA of the CDR3: TGCAGTGCAACCGGGACAGGGGACAATGGCTACACCTTC. The chain links TRBV20-1 to TRBJ1-2, with TRBD1 matching over 10 bases. The ends lost 6 bases at V and 6 bases at J; junction bases unmatched: 7. Per the germline V gene, CDR1 is DFQATT and CDR2 is SNEGSKA (reference sequence). This CDR3 comprises 13 residues.

V usage is TRBV6-2 or TRBV6-3 and J usage is TRBJ1-2, with 9 bases aligning to TRBD1. CDR1 is MNHEY, CDR2 SVGEGT, per germline. The CDR3 is 13 amino acids. Unmatched junction bases numbered 4, after V lost 5 bases and J lost 6 bases. Written as DNA, the CDR3 is TGTGCCAGCAGTACCGGGACAGGGCATGGCTACACCTTC. Protein: CASSTGTGHGYTF.

This chain uses TRBV9 with TRBJ2-2; no reliable D call. The CDR3 runs 13 residues. The ends were cut back, 6 bases at V and 7 bases at J, with 13 bases in the middle. Germline V gives CDR1 SGDLS, CDR2 YYNGEE. The CDR3 sequence is CASTGIWDGELFF. For the CDR3, the DNA is TGTGCCAGCACGGGCATATGGGACGGGGAGCTGTTTTTT.

The rearrangement joins TRBV7-2 to TRBJ2-3; D might be TRBD1 (6 bases). Germline V gene data show CDR1 as SGHTA and CDR2 as FQGNSA. Trimming took 5 bases from V and 2 from J, leaving 17 bases between them. CDR3 length: 16 amino acids. CDR3 DNA: TGTGCCAGCAGCCCGACCGGGACAACACACACAGATACGCAGTATTTT. It is translated as CASSPTGTTHTDTQYF.

The chain links TRBV6-1 to TRBJ2-3; 15 nucleotides match TRBD2. The germline V gene encodes CDR1 MNHNS and CDR2 SASEGT. This CDR3 spans 17 amino acids. Trimming cost V 1 base and J 6 bases; bases outside gene matches: 5. This CDR3 reads CASSEGTSGGAIDTQYF. Written as DNA, the CDR3 is TGTGCCAGCAGTGAAGGGACTAGCGGGGGGGCCATCGATACGCAGTATTTT.

The V call is TRBV6-1, the J call TRBJ1-1, with a tentative D call TRBD1 (5 bases). Germline CDR1 and CDR2: MNHNS and SASEGT. The ends were cut back, 6 bases at V and 5 bases at J, with 13 bases in the middle. The CDR3 has 13 amino acids. CDR3 loop: CASSQEQGTEAFF. CDR3 bases: TGTGCCAGCAGCCAGGAGCAGGGTACTGAAGCTTTCTTT.

V usage is TRBV6-1 and J usage is TRBJ2-5; D gene unclear. Trimming removed 8 bases at V and 0 bases at J, with 10 bases between. The length of the CDR3 is 13 residues. Germline values: CDR1 MNHNS, CDR2 SASEGT. The CDR3 spells CASSSSYQETQYF. The CDR3 DNA reads as TGTGCCAGCTCCTCCTCGTACCAAGAGACCCAGTACTTC.

V is TRBV29-1 and J is TRBJ1-1; D might be TRBD1 (6 bases). This CDR3 is built from 15 residues. Trimming cost V 4 bases and J 3 bases, with 18 bases left between them. CDR1 SQVTM and CDR2 ANQGSEA come from the germline V gene. The CDR3 DNA is TGCAGCGTTGTCCGGGGGCCGGATATTTACACTGAAGCTTTCTTT. This codes for CSVVRGPDIYTEAFF.

The V and J genes are TRBV20-1 and TRBJ2-1; a possible D gene is TRBD1 (5 bases). The CDR3 spans 12 residues. The V gene lost 4 bases and the J gene lost 7 bases, with 11 bases spanning the gap. The germline V gene encodes CDR1 DFQATT and CDR2 SNEGSKA (reference sequence). CDR3 loop: CSATGKGNEQFF. The CDR3 DNA follows: TGCAGTGCTACAGGGAAGGGGAATGAGCAGTTCTTC.

This chain links TRBV7-8 with TRBJ1-1, with D hard to call. The CDR3 covers 11 residues. CDR1 and CDR2 (germline): SGHVS, FQNEAQ. Trimming took 5 bases from V and 5 from J, leaving 6 bases between them. CDR3 DNA: TGTGCCAGCAGCCTTGGGACTGAAGCTTTCTTT. It encodes CASSLGTEAFF.

This clonotype has more than one count but fewer than ten. The rearrangement uses TRBV20-1 and TRBJ2-7, with D possibly matching TRBD1 (5 bases). Per the germline V gene, CDR1 is DFQATT and CDR2 is SNEGSKA (reference sequence). The CDR3 sequence is 14 residues long. The V gene lost 5 bases and the J gene lost 0 bases, with 14 bases spanning the gap. The CDR3 protein is CSAPRPGNSYEQYF. CDR3 nucleotide sequence: TGCAGTGCTCCCCGACCAGGGAACTCCTACGAGCAGTACTTC.

The chain couples TRBV19 to TRBJ1-5; no clear D gene. The CDR3 has 13 amino acids. Germline V gene sequence: CDR1 LNHDA, CDR2 SQIVND (reference sequence). Trimming shortened V by 7 bases and J by 11 bases, and 18 bases separated the two germline ends. CDR3 sequence (DNA): TGTGCCAGTACCCCGAGGTCGGGGAGGGCCCAGCATTTT. Protein sequence: CASTPRSGRAQHF.

The chain employs TRBV7-8 and TRBJ1-5; D perhaps matches TRBD1 (6 bases). Deletions cut 1 base from V and 7 bases from J, with 11 bases between. Germline CDR1 and CDR2: SGHVS and FQNEAQ. The length of the CDR3 is 14 residues. The chain's CDR3 is CASSLGRRGQPQHF. The CDR3 region has the DNA TGTGCCAGCAGCTTAGGTCGCAGGGGACAGCCCCAGCATTTT.

DNA for the CDR3: TGTGCCAGCAGCGTAGCTACTTCAGATACGCAGTATTTT. This codes for CASSVATSDTQYF. The chain joins TRBV9 to TRBJ2-3, with D uncertain. Germline loops: CDR1 SGDLS, CDR2 YYNGEE. The V and J ends lost 0 bases and 4 bases respectively, with 6 bases between them. The CDR3 has 13 residues.

The genes are TRBV5-4 and TRBJ1-2; no reliable D call. This CDR3 region has 14 residues. Germline V gives CDR1 SGHNT, CDR2 YYREEE (reference sequence). Trimming took off 4 bases at V and 0 bases at J, with 10 bases between the two ends. CDR3 nucleotide sequence: TGTGCCAGCAGCCTGGAGGTGGCTAACTATGGCTACACCTTC. Protein: CASSLEVANYGYTF.

The chain couples TRBV19 to TRBJ2-3; possibly TRBD1 for D (6 bases). Germline lookup yields CDR1 LNHDA and CDR2 SQIVND (reference sequence). The CDR3 covers 16 residues. Deletions cut 3 bases from V and 0 bases from J, with 13 bases between. CDR3 loop: CASSIRDTLSTDTQYF. The CDR3, as DNA: TGTGCCAGTAGTATTCGGGACACGCTGAGCACAGATACGCAGTATTTT. Using reference TRBV19 and TRBJ2-3 for the parts outside the CDR3, the full variable domain is DGGITQSPKYLFRKEGQNVTLSCEQNLNHDAMYWYRQDPGQGLRLIYYSQIVNDFQKGDIAEGYSVSREKKESFPLTVTSAQKNPTAFYLCASSIRDTLSTDTQYFGPGTRLTVL.

This clonotype was counted a single time. The rearrangement uses TRBV2 and TRBJ1-6, with D hard to call. The V gene's germline CDR1 is SNHLY and CDR2 FYNNEI. V was shortened by 2 bases and J by 5 bases, with 10 bases between the two germline ends. This CDR3 spans 15 amino acids. The CDR3 DNA reads TGTGCCAGCAGTGAAAGGGCAGCCCATAATTCACCCCTCCACTTT. Its protein product is CASSERAAHNSPLHF.

By proportion, this clonotype is large. The chain carries TRBV7-3 and TRBJ1-5; 11 bases align to TRBD1. V was pared by 2 bases and J by 5 bases, with 2 bases of the junction left unmatched. The CDR3 is 15 residues long. The germline gives CDR1 SGHTA, CDR2 FQGTGA. This CDR3 reads CASSLLDRGHQPQHF. Here the CDR3 DNA reads TGTGCCAGCAGCTTATTGGACAGGGGGCATCAGCCCCAGCATTTT.

This clonotype came up a few times. The V gene is TRBV6-1, the J gene TRBJ1-1, with 7 bases matching TRBD1. Germline CDR1 and CDR2: MNHNS and SASEGT. Losses at the gene ends were 0 bases for V and 2 bases for J; bases not matched to a gene: 9. CDR3 length: 17 amino acids. The CDR3 bases are TGTGCCAGCAGTGAAGCGCTTCGAGGGGGCCGCAACACTGAAGCTTTCTTT. It is translated as CASSEALRGGRNTEAFF.

The gene calls are TRBV21-1 and TRBJ1-5. TRBV21-1 is a recognized pseudogene. The CDR3 length is 11 residues. The DNA for the CDR3 is TGTGCCAGCAGCAATCCTCAGCCCCAGCATTTT. Its protein is CASSNPQPQHF.

J is TRBJ2-3 and V is TRBV7-9, with D possibly TRBD2 on 6 matching bases. CDR3 length equals 15 residues. The V end was cut by 5 bases, the J end by 7 bases, with 19 bases between. From germline, CDR1 is SEHNR and CDR2 FQNEAQ (reference sequence). This CDR3 reads CASSQAGSPRNTQYF. Written as DNA, the CDR3 is TGTGCCAGCAGCCAAGCGGGTTCACCTCGAAATACGCAGTATTTT. Combining the CDR3 with reference TRBV7-9 and TRBJ2-3 gives the whole variable domain DTGVSQNPRHKITKRGQNVTFRCDPISEHNRLYWYRQTLGQGPEFLTYFQNEAQLEKSRLLSDRFSAERPKGSFSTLEIQRTEQGDSAMYLCASSQAGSPRNTQYFGPGTRLTVL.

The chain recombines TRBV10-1 with TRBJ2-5; 7 bases match TRBD1. This CDR3 region has 14 residues. Germline assignment: CDR1 WNHNN and CDR2 SYGVQD (reference sequence). V shed 6 bases, J shed 3 bases, and the junction held 7 bases outside the gene matches. This CDR3 is CASSPGTEKETQYF. CDR3 nucleotides: TGCGCCAGCAGCCCCGGGACAGAAAAAGAGACCCAGTACTTC.

The chain's CDR3 is CASSFRGAEYGYTF. The DNA for the CDR3 is TGTGCCAGCAGTTTTCGGGGCGCAGAGTATGGCTACACCTTC. The chain employs TRBV12-3 or TRBV12-4 and TRBJ1-2; weak D call: TRBD1 (5 bases). With 3 bases removed from V and 5 bases from J, the gap between germline ends came to 13 bases. There are 14 residues in the CDR3.